Here is one T cell receptor beta chain with its context. Its antigen target is currently unknown. The record has no base qualities; no much larger clone is one base away. Looking up the germline V gene yields CDR1 SGDLS and CDR2 YYNGEE. Between the V and J ends, shortened by 5 bases and 8 bases respectively, the junction contains 16 bases. The CDR3 goes from the cysteine to the phenylalanine over 13 residues. Only CDR3 DNA is held: 39 bases, read in frame from base 1. These data are taken from a study of blood T cell repertoires in COVID-19 (dated by TCRdb to 2018 to 2021). Some background on the complete study: Collaborator samples came from the United States, Italy and Spain and covered acute and convalescent phases of COVID-19. The prospective study material was composed of cDNA or gDNA derived from T cells, B-cell-depleted T cells, or PBMCs. The dataset comprised deeply sampled blood TCRbeta repertoires from subjects exposed to, actively infected with, or recovered from COVID-19. The repertoires were released in a freely available public database intended as a resource for research on the immune response to SARS-CoV-2. Samples were obtained from the ongoing ImmuneRACE study (first 160 participants) and from about 1,300 subjects provided by 6 global collaborators. Sample metadata almost always included a de-identified subject ID, COVID-19 status, age in years and sex. HLA class I and class II types, where available, came from metadata supplied by the sample provider rather than from assay-based typing.

The immunoSEQ Assay, a bias-controlled multiplex PCR, was used to amplify TCRbeta CDR3 regions from genomic DNA. In the authors' own workflow: Nucleated cell counts per sample were estimated from amplification of reference gene primers within the assay. To quantify the absolute abundance of each unique TCRbeta CDR3 rearrangement, sequence reads were collapsed and filtered. For each sample, productive Simpson clonality was calculated as the square root of Simpson's diversity index over productive rearrangements. TCRdb took over this immuneACCESS table, retaining in-frame rearrangements with V and J assigned. Such tables are incomplete; in checked studies, under half of the missing clones stem from an unresolved V gene, and the remainder is unexplained. Clone size and V and J calls were adopted from that table, with D and trimming inferred from the DNA. In all, the sample holds a few hundred thousand clones, and around 89% of those were seen once. The top ten clonotypes cover 3.5% to 4.5% of the sample.

Enrolling through a virtual design, the prospective study's participants ranged in age from about 18 to 89 years and lived across some 23 United States geographic areas. Cohort assignment in the prospective study relied on participant-reported clinical history from a screening survey and a study questionnaire. ImmuneRACE Cohort 3 recovered participants were defined by two consecutive negative NP/OP PCR tests, healthcare professional clearance, or symptom resolution. In the prospective study, mobile phlebotomists collected whole blood, serum and a nasopharyngeal or oropharyngeal swab from each participant. Prospective study participants could optionally give additional blood draws and questionnaires over an approximately 2-month period. Prospective study blood samples were shipped either frozen or at room temperature before DNA extraction. Beyond this particular receptor, the publication reports: Clinical and demographic metadata were provided uncurated, with the amount varying by source and participant.

The specimen was PBMCs or T cells enriched from blood (not recorded which). The source is a woman in her twenties or thirties who had recovered from COVID-19. The V and J genes are TRBV9 and TRBJ1-2; TRBD1 might be the D gene, on 5 matching bases. The CDR3: CASSDSGGGGYTF. Read as DNA, the sequence is TGTGCCAGCAGTGACTCTGGGGGAGGCGGCTACACCTTC.